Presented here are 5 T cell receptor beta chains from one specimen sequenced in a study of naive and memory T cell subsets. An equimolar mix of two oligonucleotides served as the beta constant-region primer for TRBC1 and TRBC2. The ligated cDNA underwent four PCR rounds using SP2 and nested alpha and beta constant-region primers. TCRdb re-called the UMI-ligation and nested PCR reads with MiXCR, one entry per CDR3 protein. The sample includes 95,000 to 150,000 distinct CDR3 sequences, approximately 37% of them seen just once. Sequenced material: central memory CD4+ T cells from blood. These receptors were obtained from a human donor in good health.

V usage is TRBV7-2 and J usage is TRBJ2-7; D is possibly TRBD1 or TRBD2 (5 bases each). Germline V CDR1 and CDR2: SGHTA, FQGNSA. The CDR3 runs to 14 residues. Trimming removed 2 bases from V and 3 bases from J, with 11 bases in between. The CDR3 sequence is CASSLWDRNYEQYF. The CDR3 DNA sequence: TGTGCCAGCAGCTTATGGGACCGGAACTACGAGCAGTACTTC.

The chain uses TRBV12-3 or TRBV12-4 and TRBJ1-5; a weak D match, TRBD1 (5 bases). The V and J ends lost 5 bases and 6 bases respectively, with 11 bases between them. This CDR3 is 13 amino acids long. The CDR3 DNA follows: TGTGCCAGCAGTATAGGGGACGTTCAGCCCCAGCATTTT. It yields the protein CASSIGDVQPQHF.

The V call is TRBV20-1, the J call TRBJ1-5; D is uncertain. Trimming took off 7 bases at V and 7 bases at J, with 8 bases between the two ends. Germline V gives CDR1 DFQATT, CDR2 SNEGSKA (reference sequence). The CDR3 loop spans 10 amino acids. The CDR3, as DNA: TGCAGTGTCGGGAGGCAGCCCCAGCATTTT. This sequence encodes CSVGRQPQHF.

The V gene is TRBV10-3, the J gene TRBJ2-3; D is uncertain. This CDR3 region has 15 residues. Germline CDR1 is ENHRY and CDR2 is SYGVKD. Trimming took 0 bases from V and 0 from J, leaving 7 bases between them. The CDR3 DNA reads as TGTGCCATCAGTGAGTCGCCAGCTAGCACAGATACGCAGTATTTT. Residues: CAISESPASTDTQYF.

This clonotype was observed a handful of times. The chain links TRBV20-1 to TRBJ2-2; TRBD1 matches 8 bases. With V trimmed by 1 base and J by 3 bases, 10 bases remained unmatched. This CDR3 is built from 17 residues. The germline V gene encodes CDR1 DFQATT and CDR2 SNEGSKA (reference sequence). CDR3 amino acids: CSARASDRDSHTGELFF. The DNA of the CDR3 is TGCAGTGCTAGAGCCTCGGACAGGGATTCTCACACCGGGGAGCTGTTTTTT.